These 21 T cell receptor beta chains share one sample of origin, sequenced in a study of T-cell memory formation after mild COVID-19. One entry per CDR3 protein, called by TCRdb with MiXCR from the 5' RACE reads. The sample contains some 130,000 distinct CDR3 sequences, roughly 15% of which appear only once. Sequencing used PBMCs or a T cell subset sorted from them (not recorded which). The receptors stem from an adult woman who had mild COVID-19 (a few samples of this study predate the infection). Cell type and time point are not known.

The sample holds a few counts of this clonotype. The V gene is TRBV5-4, the J gene TRBJ2-4; 7 bases are shared with TRBD2. Germline V gives CDR1 SGHNT, CDR2 YYREEE (reference sequence). The CDR3 is made up of 16 amino acids. J gave up 0 bases and V 4 bases, and 7 bases lay outside the gene matches. This CDR3 reads CASSTGTILAKNIQYF. For the CDR3, the DNA is TGTGCCAGCAGCACCGGGACTATTTTAGCCAAAAACATTCAGTACTTC.

The chain is built from TRBV4-3 and TRBJ2-3; D might be TRBD2 (6 bases). The CDR3 length is 17 residues. V lost 0 bases and J lost 1, with 14 bases in between. From germline, CDR1 is LGHNA and CDR2 YSLEER. CDR3 in DNA: TGCGCCAGCAGCCAAGATTTGGTGGGGACTCGCACAGATACGCAGTATTTT. Amino acid sequence: CASSQDLVGTRTDTQYF.

This clonotype was found a few times. The V call is TRBV27, the J call TRBJ2-1; TRBD2 agrees at 7 bases. This CDR3 comprises 12 residues. The germline CDR1 and CDR2 sequences are MNHEY and SMNVEV (reference sequence). The V and J ends lost 4 bases and 6 bases, in that order; junction bases with no gene match: 0. CDR3 in DNA: TGTGCCAGCAGTTGGGAGGGCAATGAGCAGTTCTTC. This gives the protein CASSWEGNEQFF.

This clonotype has only a few counts. The J gene is TRBJ1-5, the V gene TRBV12-3 or TRBV12-4, with 8 bases aligning to TRBD1. V lost 4 bases to trimming and J lost 4 bases; unmatched junction nucleotides: 9. The CDR3 contains 16 residues. The DNA of the CDR3 is TGTGCCAGCAGTTCCGACAGGGGACCACAGAATCAGCCCCAGCATTTT. Translating gives CASSSDRGPQNQPQHF.

This chain links TRBV29-1 with TRBJ2-3; either TRBD1 or TRBD2 may fit D (6 bases each). Per the germline V gene, CDR1 is SQVTM and CDR2 is ANQGSEA. This CDR3 is built from 14 residues. Between the trimmed V and J ends, which lost 5 bases and 1 base, there was a span of 13 bases. DNA of the CDR3: TGCAGCGTTCTCCAAGGGGGGCGCACAGATACGCAGTATTTT. It yields the protein CSVLQGGRTDTQYF.

This clonotype was counted only a few times. The chain carries TRBV7-2 and TRBJ2-2; D uncertain. CDR3 length: 15 residues. Germline V gene lookup returns CDR1 SGHTA and CDR2 FQGNSA. Trimming left V 2 bases short and J 1 base short, with 8 bases between. In DNA, the CDR3 is TGTGCCAGCAGCTTACGCGGAGAGAACACCGGGGAGCTGTTTTTT. Translated: CASSLRGENTGELFF. Full variable domain (remainder filled in from reference TRBV7-2 and TRBJ2-2): GAGVSQSPSNKVTEKGKDVELRCDPISGHTALYWYRQSLGQGLEFLIYFQGNSAPDKSGLPSDRFSAERTGGSVSTLTIQRTQQEDSAVYLCASSLRGENTGELFFGEGSRLTVL.

The sample holds a few counts of this clonotype. This chain uses TRBV7-2 with TRBJ1-1, with D possibly being TRBD1 (6 bases). The length of the CDR3 is 16 residues. Trimming stripped 6 bases from V and 1 base from J, with 18 bases between. Germline CDR1 and CDR2: SGHTA and FQGNSA. CDR3 bases: TGTGCCAGCAGAGACCAACAGGGTCTGAGGAACACTGAAGCTTTCTTT. This encodes CASRDQQGLRNTEAFF.

The rearrangement links TRBV27 to TRBJ2-5, with D possibly called TRBD1 or TRBD2 (5 bases each). The CDR3 contains 14 residues. Germline lookup yields CDR1 MNHEY and CDR2 SMNVEV (reference sequence). V was cut by 1 base and J by 3 bases, with 9 bases left in between. This CDR3 is CASSLWRGEETQYF. CDR3 coding DNA: TGTGCCAGCAGTTTATGGCGAGGGGAAGAGACCCAGTACTTC.

In its sample, this clonotype was seen a few times. J is TRBJ2-1 and V is TRBV5-6; 10 bases fit TRBD2. Germline CDR1 SGHDT, CDR2 YYEEEE. Trimming took 1 base from V and 5 from J; bases not matched to a gene: 6. This CDR3 is built from 16 residues. The CDR3 DNA sequence: TGTGCCAGCAGCTTGTGGTCCAGCGGGAGGGACAATGAGCAGTTCTTC. Its translation is CASSLWSSGRDNEQFF. Using reference TRBV5-6 and TRBJ2-1 for the parts outside the CDR3, the full variable domain is DAGVTQSPTHLIKTRGQQVTLRCSPKSGHDTVSWYQQALGQGPQFIFQYYEEEERQRGNFPDRFSGHQFPNYSSELNVNALLLGDSALYLCASSLWSSGRDNEQFFGPGTRLTVL.

The genes are TRBV5-5 and TRBJ2-7; D gene unclear. V lost 4 bases and J 0 bases, leaving 11 bases between the germline ends. CDR3 length: 14 amino acids. The V gene's germline CDR1 is SGHKS and CDR2 YYEKEE (reference sequence). CDR3 bases: TGTGCCAGCAGCCCCACTCTGGGCTCCTACGAGCAGTACTTC. Protein sequence: CASSPTLGSYEQYF.

The chain is built from TRBV19 and TRBJ2-1, with D possibly TRBD2 on 6 matching bases. This CDR3 comprises 15 residues. Germline CDR1 LNHDA, CDR2 SQIVND (reference sequence). V dropped 4 bases and J dropped 8 bases, with 18 bases sitting between them. The CDR3 region has the DNA TGTGCCAGTAGTAAGGGGACTGGGAGGACGCATGAGCAGTTCTTC. It translates to CASSKGTGRTHEQFF.

In its sample, this clonotype was seen a few times. The chain combines TRBV7-2 with TRBJ2-2, with a weak D call TRBD1 (5 bases). Germline CDR1 and CDR2: SGHTA and FQGNSA. The ends were cut back, 5 bases at V and 3 bases at J, with 13 bases in the middle. This CDR3 is 15 amino acids long. The CDR3 loop reads CASSAGSWYTGELFF. DNA of the CDR3: TGTGCCAGCAGCGCAGGGTCTTGGTACACCGGGGAGCTGTTTTTT.

This clonotype has more than one count but fewer than ten. V and J are TRBV2 and TRBJ2-2, with 10 bases matching TRBD2. CDR1 SNHLY and CDR2 FYNNEI come from the germline V gene. V shed 2 bases and J 6 bases; nucleotides not matched to a gene: 3. The CDR3 runs to 15 residues. As DNA, the CDR3 is TGTGCCAGCAGTGAACTAGCGGGGGTCGCCGGGGAGCTGTTTTTT. Residues: CASSELAGVAGELFF.

There are a few counts of this clonotype. The chain uses TRBV7-6 and TRBJ2-3; D not resolved. CDR3 size: 16 residues. With 0 bases removed from V and 2 bases from J, the gap between germline ends came to 12 bases. CDR1 is SGHVS, CDR2 FNYEAQ, per germline. The CDR3 DNA reads TGTGCCAGCAGCTTAGCTTGGTCTAAGGTCACAGATACGCAGTATTTT. Amino acid sequence: CASSLAWSKVTDTQYF.

This clonotype was counted at least ten times. This rearrangement joins TRBV2 to TRBJ2-7, with 8 positions matching TRBD1. Germline values: CDR1 SNHLY, CDR2 FYNNEI. The CDR3 contains 14 residues. Trimming removed 6 bases from V and 2 bases from J; junction bases left unmatched: 6. For the CDR3, the DNA is TGTGCCAGCAGAGAACAGGGGGGCCCCTACGAGCAGTACTTC. Translating gives CASREQGGPYEQYF.

This chain uses TRBV7-9 with TRBJ1-1; D uncertain. The CDR3 is made up of 14 amino acids. The V gene lost 5 bases and the J gene lost 1 base, with 11 bases spanning the gap. The germline CDR1 and CDR2 sequences are SEHNR and FQNEAQ (reference sequence). CDR3 nucleotide sequence: TGTGCCAGCAGCCCCACGGTATCGAACACTGAAGCTTTCTTT. Translated: CASSPTVSNTEAFF. The variable domain in full, with the rest retrieved from reference TRBV7-9 and TRBJ1-1, is DTGVSQNPRHKITKRGQNVTFRCDPISEHNRLYWYRQTLGQGPEFLTYFQNEAQLEKSRLLSDRFSAERPKGSFSTLEIQRTEQGDSAMYLCASSPTVSNTEAFFGQGTRLTVV.

This clonotype has just a few counts. V is TRBV27 and J is TRBJ2-1; TRBD2 might be the D (6 bases). Germline V lookup: CDR1 MNHEY, CDR2 SMNVEV (reference sequence). Trimming pared 4 bases from V and 7 bases from J, leaving 17 bases between. The CDR3 has 15 amino acids. The chain's CDR3 is CASSSPSGVVNEQFF. In DNA, the CDR3 is TGTGCCAGCAGTTCCCCCTCGGGAGTGGTGAATGAGCAGTTCTTC.

The chain joins TRBV2 to TRBJ2-7; TRBD1 matches at 9 bases. V shed 2 bases, J shed 1 base, and the junction held 3 bases outside the gene matches. Germline CDR1 is SNHLY and CDR2 is FYNNEI. This CDR3 has 15 amino acids. CDR3 bases: TGTGCCAGCAGTGAATGGGGACAGGGATCCTACGAGCAGTACTTC. Amino acid sequence: CASSEWGQGSYEQYF.

CDR3 region: CASSQDHETSQRNEQFF. As DNA, the CDR3 is TGCGCCAGCAGCCAAGATCACGAGACTAGCCAGCGTAATGAGCAGTTCTTC. V usage is TRBV4-1 and J usage is TRBJ2-1, with 7 bases that match TRBD2. This CDR3 is 17 amino acids long. V was pared by 0 bases and J by 7 bases, with 12 bases of the junction left unmatched. Per germline, CDR1 MGHRA and CDR2 YSYEKL.

V usage is TRBV5-6 and J usage is TRBJ1-2, with no clear D. The CDR3 is made up of 15 amino acids. With 2 bases removed from V and 7 bases from J, the gap between germline ends came to 18 bases. The V gene's germline CDR1 is SGHDT and CDR2 YYEEEE. CDR3 DNA sequence: TGTGCCAGCAGCTTACGGCCGGGCCTAACGGGTGGCTACACCTTC. Translated, it gives CASSLRPGLTGGYTF.

The chain links TRBV6-5 to TRBJ1-5, with D possibly being TRBD1 (5 bases). The germline V and J ends were trimmed by 0 bases and 7 bases, with 10 bases remaining between them. Germline CDR1 MNHEY, CDR2 SVGAGI. The CDR3 sequence is 14 residues long. The CDR3: CASSYSFRVQPQHF. The DNA for the CDR3 is TGTGCCAGCAGTTACTCATTCAGGGTGCAGCCCCAGCATTTT.